This T cell receptor beta chain stems from a study of blood T cell repertoires in COVID-19. Study-level background: Researchers got acute and convalescent COVID-19 samples from the United States, Italy and Spain.

Trimming removed 4 bases from V and 8 bases from J; junction bases left unmatched: 5. Germline values: CDR1 WSHSY, CDR2 SAAADI. The length of the CDR3 is 14 residues. The table came from immunoSEQ multiplex PCR; TCRdb's copy has only in-frame clones and leaves some out. The repertoire holds tens of thousands of clones, 70% to 90% seen once, with roughly 4.3% in the top ten. This TCR came from a man in his sixties with acute or convalescent COVID-19. Sample: peripheral blood. J is TRBJ1-2 and V is TRBV10-2; 12 nucleotides agree with TRBD1. Here the CDR3 reads CASSGGQGANGYTF. In DNA, the CDR3 is TGCGCCAGCAGTGGGGGACAGGGGGCTAACGGCTACACCTTC.